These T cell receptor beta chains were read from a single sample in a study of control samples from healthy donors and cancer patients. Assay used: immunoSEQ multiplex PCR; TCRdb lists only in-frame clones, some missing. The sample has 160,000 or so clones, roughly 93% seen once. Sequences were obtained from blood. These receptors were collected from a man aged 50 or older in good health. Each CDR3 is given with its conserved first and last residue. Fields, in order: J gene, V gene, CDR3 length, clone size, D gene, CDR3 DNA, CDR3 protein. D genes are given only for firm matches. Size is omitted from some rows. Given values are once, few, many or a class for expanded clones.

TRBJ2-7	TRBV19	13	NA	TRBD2	TGTGCGTCCGGACTAGCGGGAGTAAACGAGCAGTACTTC	CASGLAGVNEQYF
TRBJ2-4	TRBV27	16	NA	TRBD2	TGTGCCAGCAGTACTGGGACTAGCGGGGCCAAAAACATTCAGTACTTC	CASSTGTSGAKNIQYF
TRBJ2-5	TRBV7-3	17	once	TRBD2	TGTGCCAGCAGCTTAATCCCGGGACTAGCGGGAGGTGGGACCCAGTACTTC	CASSLIPGLAGGGTQYF
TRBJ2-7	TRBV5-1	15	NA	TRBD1	TGCGCCAGCAGCTCGGGGTGGACAGGGGGGCACGAGCAGTACTTC	CASSSGWTGGHEQYF
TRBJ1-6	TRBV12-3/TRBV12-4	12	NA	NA	TGTGCCAGCAGTTATGTGAGATCACCCCTCCACTTT	CASSYVRSPLHF
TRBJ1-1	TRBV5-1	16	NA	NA	TGCGCCAGCAGCTTGATTTCGGGACGCAGGAACACTGAAGCTTTCTTT	CASSLISGRRNTEAFF
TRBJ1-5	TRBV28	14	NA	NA	TGTGCCAGCAATGGGTTTTATAGCAATCAGCCCCAGCATTTT	CASNGFYSNQPQHF
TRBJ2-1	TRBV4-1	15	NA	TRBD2	TGCGCCAGCAGCTTTTTCAGCGGGAGAATCAATGAGCAGTTCTTC	CASSFFSGRINEQFF
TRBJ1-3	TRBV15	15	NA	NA	TGTGCCACCAGCAGAGACTACCGCCCGGGAAACACCATATATTTT	CATSRDYRPGNTIYF
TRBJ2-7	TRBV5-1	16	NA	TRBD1	TGCGCCAGCAGCACCCTGGACAGGGTGTTCCCATACGAGCAGTACTTC	CASSTLDRVFPYEQYF
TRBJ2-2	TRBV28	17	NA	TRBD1	TGTGCCAGCAGTTTATGGGGACAGGGGACGAACACCGGGGAGCTGTTTTTT	CASSLWGQGTNTGELFF
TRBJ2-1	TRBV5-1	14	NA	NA	TGCGCCAGCAGCTTTGGGACTCCCCAAGGTGAGCAGTTCTTC	CASSFGTPQGEQFF
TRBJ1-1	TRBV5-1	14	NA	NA	TGCGCCAGCAGCTTTGGGTCTACGAACACTGAAGCTTTCTTT	CASSFGSTNTEAFF
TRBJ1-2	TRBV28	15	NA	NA	TGTGCCAGCAGCTCGGCGGGACAAAGTTTTTCTGGCTACACCTTC	CASSSAGQSFSGYTF
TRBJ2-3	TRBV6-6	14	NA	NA	TGTGCCAGCAGTGCGGGACTCAGCACAGATACGCAGTATTTT	CASSAGLSTDTQYF
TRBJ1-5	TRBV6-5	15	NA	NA	TGTGCCAGCAGTTCCTCAGGGGTGGGTTTGCAGCCCCAGCATTTT	CASSSSGVGLQPQHF
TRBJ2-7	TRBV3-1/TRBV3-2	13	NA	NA	TGTGCCAGCAGCCAACTCCGGGGCTACGAGCAGTACTTC	CASSQLRGYEQYF
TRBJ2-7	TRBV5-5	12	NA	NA	TGTGCCAGCAGCTTGACAGAGTACGAGCAGTACTTC	CASSLTEYEQYF
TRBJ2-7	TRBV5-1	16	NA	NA	TGCGCCAGCAGCTCACCGGACGAATCAGGCACCTACGAGCAGTACTTC	CASSSPDESGTYEQYF
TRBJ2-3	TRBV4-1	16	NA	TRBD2	TGCGCCAGCAGCCTTCGGACTAGCGGAAACACAGATACGCAGTATTTT	CASSLRTSGNTDTQYF
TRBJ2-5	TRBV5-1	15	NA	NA	TGCGCCAGCAGCTCGAGCTCCGGGAGTGGGGGGACCCAGTACTTC	CASSSSSGSGGTQYF
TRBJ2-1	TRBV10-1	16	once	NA	TGCGCCAGCAGTGAGGCGGACTACCGCCGCTACAATGAGCAGTTCTTC	CASSEADYRRYNEQFF
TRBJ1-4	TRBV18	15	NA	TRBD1	TGTGCCAGCTCACCTCAGGGGGGCTCTAATGAAAAACTGTTTTTT	CASSPQGGSNEKLFF
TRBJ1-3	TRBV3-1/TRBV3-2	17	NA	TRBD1	TGTGCCAGCAGCCAAGGGGGACAGCTCCACTCTGGAAACACCATATATTTT	CASSQGGQLHSGNTIYF
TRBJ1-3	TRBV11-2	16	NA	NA	TGTGCCAGCAGCTTAGGACAGGTCCTCTCTGGAAACACCATATATTTT	CASSLGQVLSGNTIYF
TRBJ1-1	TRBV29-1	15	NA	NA	TGCAGCGTTGAAGATGGGGGGGGCACGAACACTGAAGCTTTCTTT	CSVEDGGGTNTEAFF
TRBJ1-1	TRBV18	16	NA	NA	TGTGCCAGCTCACCACTAAGCATGGGGACTAACACTGAAGCTTTCTTT	CASSPLSMGTNTEAFF
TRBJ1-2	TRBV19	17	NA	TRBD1	TGTGCCAGTACCACCCGTTCCGGGACAGGGGGCGCCGGTGGCTACACCTTC	CASTTRSGTGGAGGYTF
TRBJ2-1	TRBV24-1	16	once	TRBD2	TGTGCCACCAGTGATGAGGCTAGCGGGCCATACAATGAGCAGTTCTTC	CATSDEASGPYNEQFF
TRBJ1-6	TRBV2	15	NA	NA	TGTGCCAGCAGTGTTCGCAGGGCATCGGAGTCACCCCTCCACTTT	CASSVRRASESPLHF
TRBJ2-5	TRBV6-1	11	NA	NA	TGTGCCAGCAGTGAAGAGGTGTCCCAGTACTTC	CASSEEVSQYF
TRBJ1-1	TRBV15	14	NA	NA	TGTGCCACCAGCTGGCGTCGCGCCAACACTGAAGCTTTCTTT	CATSWRRANTEAFF
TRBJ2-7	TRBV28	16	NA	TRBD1	TGTGCCAGCAGCTCGATTAGGGGGCAAATCTCCTACGAGCAGTACTTC	CASSSIRGQISYEQYF
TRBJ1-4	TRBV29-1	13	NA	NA	TGCAGCGCTGGGGAGTCTCTTTTCGAAAAACTGTTTTTT	CSAGESLFEKLFF
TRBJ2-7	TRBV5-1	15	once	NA	TGCGCCAGCAGCTTGGGGACGCTCAGCTCCTACGAGCAGTACTTC	CASSLGTLSSYEQYF
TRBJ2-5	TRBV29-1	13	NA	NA	TGCAGCGCCCTGACCAATCTCCAAGAGACCCAGTACTTC	CSALTNLQETQYF
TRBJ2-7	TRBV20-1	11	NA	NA	TGCAGTGCTCGGCGTTCCTACGAGCAGTACTTC	CSARRSYEQYF
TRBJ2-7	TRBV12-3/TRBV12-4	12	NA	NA	TGTGCCAGCACCAAGCACCTCCACGAGCAGTACTTC	CASTKHLHEQYF
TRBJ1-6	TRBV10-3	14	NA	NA	TGTGCCATCAGTGTGGGAGCCCTTAATTCACCCCTCCACTTT	CAISVGALNSPLHF
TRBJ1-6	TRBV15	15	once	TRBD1	TGTGCCACCAGCAGAGAAGGACAGGCGGGTTCACCCCTCCACTTT	CATSREGQAGSPLHF
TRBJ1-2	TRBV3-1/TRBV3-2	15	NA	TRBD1	TGTGCCAGCAGCCAAGACCCCGGGACAGGCTATGGCTACACCTTC	CASSQDPGTGYGYTF